The 15 T cell receptor beta chains given below trace back to one sample, sequenced in a study of T cell responses to AZD1222 COVID-19 vaccine. Method: immunoSEQ multiplex PCR; TCRdb's copy keeps in-frame clones and lacks some. The profile covers about 140,000 clones, with roughly 93% appearing a single time and 12% taken by the ten largest. The sequencing here drew on peripheral blood, taken after recovery from COVID-19. The receptor source for this set is an adult who had recovered from COVID-19.

This chain uses TRBV9 with TRBJ2-5; TRBD2 aligns across 7 bases. In germline, CDR1 is SGDLS, CDR2 YYNGEE. The J segment lost 2 bases and the V segment lost 3 bases, leaving 4 bases of the junction unmatched. There are 14 residues in the CDR3. The CDR3, as DNA: TGTGCCAGCAGCGCTGAGGGACTACAAGAGACCCAGTACTTC. Translating gives CASSAEGLQETQYF.

The chain joins TRBV23-1 to TRBJ1-2; 7 positions agree with TRBD1. TRBV23-1 is filed as an ORF, its function uncertain. The length of the CDR3 is 18 residues. The V and J ends lost 0 bases and 6 bases, in that order; junction bases with no gene match: 16. CDR3 nucleotide sequence: TGCGCCAGCAGTCAATCGAAGGGTACAGGGGCCGAACTACATGGCTACACCTTC. Its protein product is CASSQSKGTGAELHGYTF.

The chain combines TRBV19 with TRBJ1-3; the D is unclear. Germline V gives CDR1 LNHDA, CDR2 SQIVND (reference sequence). V was pared by 4 bases and J by 1 base, with 8 bases between. The CDR3 sequence is 14 residues long. The CDR3 here is CASSTGPSGNTIYF. CDR3 DNA: TGTGCCAGTAGTACAGGTCCTTCTGGAAACACCATATATTTT.

The chain carries TRBV19 and TRBJ1-2, with a tentative D call TRBD1 (6 bases). Trimming removed 6 bases at V and 2 bases at J, with 7 bases between. Germline-derived CDR1 and CDR2 are LNHDA and SQIVND (reference sequence). The length of the CDR3 is 12 residues. CDR3 amino acids: CASRTGNYGYTF. Here the CDR3 DNA reads TGTGCCAGTAGAACAGGGAACTATGGCTACACCTTC.

This clone was seen only once. The chain recombines TRBV28 with TRBJ2-1; 10 bases line up with TRBD2. The germline V gene encodes CDR1 MDHEN and CDR2 SYDVKM. This CDR3 spans 14 amino acids. The V and J ends lost 6 bases and 4 bases, in that order; junction bases with no gene match: 3. The CDR3 nucleotides are TGTGCCAGCAGAACTAGCGGGGATTACAATGAGCAGTTCTTC. It codes for CASRTSGDYNEQFF. Supplemented by reference TRBV28 and TRBJ2-1, the full variable domain reads DVKVTQSSRYLVKRTGEKVFLECVQDMDHENMFWYRQDPGLGLRLIYFSYDVKMKEKGDIPEGYSVSREKKERFSLILESASTNQTSMYLCASRTSGDYNEQFFGPGTRLTVL.

The chain employs TRBV5-6 and TRBJ1-2, with 7 bases matching TRBD1. The CDR3 length is 15 residues. CDR1 is SGHDT, CDR2 YYEEEE, per germline. The J segment lost 4 bases and the V segment lost 0 bases, leaving 6 bases of the junction unmatched. The CDR3: CASSLGQGSLYGYTF. CDR3 in DNA: TGTGCCAGCAGCTTGGGACAGGGCTCCCTCTATGGCTACACCTTC.

This clone was counted a few times. The J gene is TRBJ2-7, the V gene TRBV2, with 7 positions matching TRBD1. This CDR3 has 14 residues. Germline V lookup: CDR1 SNHLY, CDR2 FYNNEI. Unmatched junction bases numbered 3, after V lost 2 bases and J lost 2 bases. CDR3 DNA sequence: TGTGCCAGCAGTGAACTACAGGGGCCCTACGAGCAGTACTTC. Protein product: CASSELQGPYEQYF.

This chain uses TRBV11-2 with TRBJ2-3, with TRBD2 matching over 7 bases. Germline values: CDR1 SGHAT, CDR2 FQNNGV. The CDR3 has 16 residues. The V and J ends lost 3 bases and 4 bases, in that order; junction bases with no gene match: 10. The DNA for the CDR3 is TGTGCCAGCAGCTTCAGGGTGGATAGCGGGTCAGATACGCAGTATTTT. Translation gives CASSFRVDSGSDTQYF.

The J gene is TRBJ2-3, the V gene TRBV3-1 (or the pseudogene TRBV3-2), with TRBD2 matching 13 bases. CDR1 LGHDT and CDR2 YNNKEL come from the germline V gene (reference sequence). The CDR3 consists of 17 residues. V trimming: 1 base; J trimming: 2 bases; junction bases outside the gene matches: 3. CDR3 nucleotides: TGTGCCAGCAGCCAAGCAGGGACTAGCGGGAACACAGATACGCAGTATTTT. Encoded protein: CASSQAGTSGNTDTQYF.

This clone appeared a few times. The rearrangement links TRBV20-1 to TRBJ1-2; D remains unclear. Germline V gene data show CDR1 as DFQATT and CDR2 as SNEGSKA (reference sequence). CDR3 length equals 11 residues. The V and J ends lost 6 bases and 3 bases respectively, with 8 bases between them. The CDR3 region is CSAVRDYGYTF. The CDR3, as DNA: TGCAGTGCGGTCCGGGACTATGGCTACACCTTC.

The V gene is TRBV29-1, the J gene TRBJ2-1; 13 nucleotides match TRBD2. J lost 2 bases, V lost 5 bases, and 3 bases had no gene match. CDR3 length equals 15 residues. Germline CDR1 SQVTM, CDR2 ANQGSEA. The chain's CDR3 is CSVYGLAGAYNEQFF. Written as DNA, the CDR3 is TGCAGCGTTTACGGACTAGCGGGAGCCTACAATGAGCAGTTCTTC.

The CDR3 here is CSVATRLAGYNEQFF. CDR3 nucleotides: TGCAGCGTTGCCACTAGACTAGCGGGCTACAATGAGCAGTTCTTC. V and J are TRBV29-1 and TRBJ2-1; 10 nucleotides line up with TRBD2. This CDR3 is 15 amino acids long. J lost 3 bases, V lost 4 bases, and 6 bases had no gene match. Per the germline V gene, CDR1 is SQVTM and CDR2 is ANQGSEA.

The chain uses TRBV4-1 and TRBJ1-2; D remains ambiguous. The CDR3 is made up of 14 amino acids. V dropped 0 bases and J dropped 4 bases, with 9 bases sitting between them. Germline assignment: CDR1 MGHRA and CDR2 YSYEKL. The CDR3 region has the DNA TGCGCCAGCAGCCAAGATCCACTGGGCTATGGCTACACCTTC. Translated: CASSQDPLGYGYTF.

This chain joins TRBV19 and TRBJ2-5; TRBD1 matches 7 bases. The V gene's germline CDR1 is LNHDA and CDR2 SQIVND (reference sequence). J gave up 5 bases and V 3 bases, and 9 bases lay outside the gene matches. This CDR3 has 15 amino acids. CDR3 sequence (DNA): TGTGCCAGTAGTATTTCGGGCAGGGGGATGGAGACCCAGTACTTC. It codes for CASSISGRGMETQYF.

V is TRBV7-9 and J is TRBJ2-2; 10 bases map to TRBD1. V dropped 5 bases and J dropped 4; count of bases not matched to a gene: 13. This CDR3 spans 18 amino acids. In germline, CDR1 is SEHNR, CDR2 FQNEAQ (reference sequence). Here the CDR3 DNA reads TGTGCCAGCAGCCCCTTGGACAGGGGGAAGGGGGGCACCGGGGAGCTGTTTTTT. Translating it yields CASSPLDRGKGGTGELFF.